Shown below are 32 T cell receptor beta chains from a single sample sequenced in a study of shared clonotypes between healthy human individuals (dated by TCRdb to 2018 to 2021). Library generation was performed with the immunoSEQ multiplex PCR assay. TCRdb took over this immuneACCESS table, retaining in-frame rearrangements with V and J assigned. Such tables are incomplete; in checked studies, under half of the missing clones stem from an unresolved V gene, and the remainder is unexplained. Across this sample there are 1.5 million to 1.9 million clones, with approximately 98% seen only once. Roughly 0.45% of the sample rests with the top ten. The sample comprised naive CD4+ T cells sorted from blood. The cell subset or site label for this specimen denotes: CD45RA+ positively selected. The receptor source for this set is a man aged 25-40 years in good health.

The CDR3 nucleotides are TGTGCCAGCTCAGTTTCTCGGGATCAGCCCCAGCATTTT. Translated: CASSVSRDQPQHF. This rearrangement joins TRBV18 to TRBJ1-5; D gene uncertain. Germline-derived CDR1 and CDR2 are KGHSH and LQKENI. The V gene lost 5 bases and the J gene lost 5 bases, with 10 bases spanning the gap. The CDR3 runs 13 residues.

The rearrangement joins TRBV29-1 to TRBJ2-5; possible D gene TRBD2, 5 bases. The germline V and J ends were trimmed by 5 bases and 2 bases, with 9 bases remaining between them. Germline CDR1 reads SQVTM; CDR2 reads ANQGSEA. This CDR3 is built from 12 residues. The CDR3 DNA reads TGCAGCGTTACCCGGGATCAAGAGACCCAGTACTTC. Translation gives CSVTRDQETQYF.

The CDR3 nucleotides are TGTGCCAGCAGCCTAAGAGAAGGAGATACGCAGTATTTT. Protein sequence: CASSLREGDTQYF. V and J are TRBV7-9 and TRBJ2-3; the D is unclear. CDR3 length: 13 residues. V was trimmed by 5 bases and J by 5 bases, leaving 11 bases between them. Germline V gene sequence: CDR1 SEHNR, CDR2 FQNEAQ (reference sequence).

About this clone: The same CDR3 is also encoded by other DNA sequences in this sample. The chain combines TRBV19 with TRBJ2-2; 13 bases are a match to TRBD2. The germline gives CDR1 LNHDA, CDR2 SQIVND (reference sequence). The CDR3 is 15 amino acids. Losses at the gene ends were 5 bases for V and 5 bases for J; bases not matched to a gene: 2. CDR3 bases: TGTGCCAGTAGTCGGACTAGCGGGAGTACCGGGGAGCTGTTTTTT. The encoded protein is CASSRTSGSTGELFF.

The chain combines TRBV11-3 with TRBJ2-1, with 9 bases lining up with TRBD1. Germline V CDR1 and CDR2: SGHNT, YENEEA. The CDR3 length is 18 residues. The J segment lost 2 bases and the V segment lost 0 bases, leaving 8 bases of the junction unmatched. The CDR3 is CASSLEPGTGRTYNEQFF. CDR3 nucleotide sequence: TGTGCCAGCAGCTTAGAGCCCGGGACAGGGAGGACCTACAATGAGCAGTTCTTC.

This clone has only a few counts. The J gene is TRBJ2-3, the V gene TRBV29-1; 7 positions match TRBD1. CDR1 and CDR2 (germline): SQVTM, ANQGSEA. CDR3 length equals 11 residues. The V and J ends lost 1 base and 14 bases, in that order; junction bases with no gene match: 6. The CDR3 sequence is CSVEGSGGLYF. In nucleotides, the CDR3 is TGCAGCGTTGAAGGGTCAGGGGGTTTGTATTTT.

CDR3 protein: CASSLGRPSGRETQYF. In DNA form, the CDR3 reads TGCGCCAGCAGCTTGGGGCGTCCTAGCGGGCGGGAGACCCAGTACTTC. J is TRBJ2-5 and V is TRBV5-1; TRBD2 matches at 8 bases. Germline V gene data show CDR1 as SGHRS and CDR2 as YFSETQ. The CDR3 spans 16 residues. J lost 5 bases, V lost 0 bases, and 9 bases had no gene match.

The chain employs TRBV14 and TRBJ1-2; D not certain. Germline CDR1 and CDR2: SGHDN and FVKESK. Between the trimmed V and J ends, which lost 0 bases and 8 bases, there was a span of 16 bases. The CDR3 runs to 15 residues. CDR3: CASSQDHVPPSGYTF. As DNA, the CDR3 is TGTGCCAGCAGCCAAGATCATGTTCCCCCATCGGGCTACACCTTC.

The J gene is TRBJ2-7, the V gene TRBV20-1, with D maybe TRBD2 (6 bases). Trimming pared 6 bases from V and 2 bases from J, leaving 8 bases between. The germline V gene encodes CDR1 DFQATT and CDR2 SNEGSKA (reference sequence). CDR3 length: 11 amino acids. The CDR3 DNA sequence: TGCAGTGCGGGAGGAACCTACGAGCAGTACTTC. Translated, it gives CSAGGTYEQYF.

The chain joins TRBV5-1 to TRBJ2-7; 14 bases are shared with TRBD2. J was trimmed by 5 bases and V by 2 bases; bases with no gene match: 3. CDR3 size: 15 residues. From germline, CDR1 is SGHRS and CDR2 YFSETQ. CDR3: CASSFGTSGGDEQYF. The CDR3 region has the DNA TGCGCCAGCAGCTTTGGGACTAGCGGGGGCGACGAGCAGTACTTC.

The V and J genes are TRBV7-3 and TRBJ2-1; tentative D call: TRBD1 (6 bases). CDR3 size: 13 residues. Germline V gives CDR1 SGHTA, CDR2 FQGTGA. The V and J ends lost 6 bases and 8 bases respectively, with 14 bases between them. The CDR3 here is CASSRTGMYEQFF. CDR3 sequence (DNA): TGTGCCAGCAGTCGAACAGGGATGTATGAGCAGTTCTTC.

V and J are TRBV2 and TRBJ2-7, with D perhaps matching TRBD2 (6 bases). The CDR3 sequence is 13 residues long. The V gene lost 9 bases and the J gene lost 7 bases, with 19 bases spanning the gap. Germline-derived CDR1 and CDR2 are SNHLY and FYNNEI. The CDR3, as DNA: TGTGCCAGGGACGGGAGTCTATCTGGTGAGCAGTACTTC. It translates to CARDGSLSGEQYF.

This chain uses TRBV7-9 with TRBJ1-3, with D maybe TRBD1 (5 bases). V was cut by 5 bases and J by 7 bases, with 15 bases left in between. Germline values: CDR1 SEHNR, CDR2 FQNEAQ (reference sequence). This CDR3 is built from 14 residues. The CDR3 coding sequence is TGTGCCAGCAGCAAGTGGGACTTTTGGAACACCATATATTTT. Translating it yields CASSKWDFWNTIYF.

The chain has TRBV29-1 and TRBJ2-1; weak D call: TRBD2 (6 bases). CDR3 length equals 14 residues. CDR1 is SQVTM, CDR2 ANQGSEA, per germline. V was clipped by 6 bases and J by 2 bases, with 14 bases between them. The CDR3 DNA reads as TGCAGCGTGGCGACTAGATTGACCTACAATGAGCAGTTCTTC. As protein: CSVATRLTYNEQFF.

The CDR3 DNA sequence: TGTGCCAGCTCGGTCACAGATACGCAGTATTTT. The encoded protein is CASSVTDTQYF. V and J are TRBV5-6 and TRBJ2-3; the D is unclear. The CDR3 runs 11 residues. V lost 7 bases, J lost 2 bases, and 5 bases lay in between. CDR1 is SGHDT, CDR2 YYEEEE, per germline.

The chain carries TRBV21-1 and TRBJ1-3; the table's D call, TRBD1, was not checked against the DNA. TRBV21-1 corresponds to a pseudogene. CDR3 length: 12 amino acids. The CDR3 loop is CATAGSGNTIYF. DNA for the CDR3: TGTGCCACCGCAGGCTCTGGAAACACCATATATTTT.

The J gene is TRBJ2-7, the V gene TRBV7-9; D perhaps matches TRBD1 (6 bases). CDR1 and CDR2 (germline): SEHNR, FQNEAQ (reference sequence). Trimming took off 4 bases at V and 4 bases at J, with 17 bases between the two ends. The CDR3 covers 15 residues. This chain's CDR3 is CASSSLGDNGYEQYF. CDR3 nucleotides: TGTGCCAGCAGCTCCTTAGGGGACAATGGGTACGAGCAGTACTTC.

In nucleotides, the CDR3 is TGTGCCAGCAGCTCCTTTAAAGACGCAGCCTACGAGCAGTACTTC. This sequence encodes CASSSFKDAAYEQYF. J is TRBJ2-7 and V is TRBV7-2; D gene unclear. The CDR3 is 15 amino acids. V lost 4 bases and J lost 2, with 15 bases in between. Per germline, CDR1 SGHTA and CDR2 FQGNSA.

The V call is TRBV5-4, the J call TRBJ1-1; D gene ambiguous. The CDR3 has 15 amino acids. Germline CDR1 is SGHNT and CDR2 is YYREEE (reference sequence). Trimming pared 5 bases from V and 3 bases from J, leaving 17 bases between. CDR3 sequence (DNA): TGTGCCAGCAGTTCGAGAGCCGGCCCATACACTGAAGCTTTCTTT. As protein: CASSSRAGPYTEAFF.

On this clone itself: Other DNA sequences of this sample code for an identical CDR3. The chain recombines TRBV6-6 with TRBJ2-3, with unresolved D. Per germline, CDR1 MNHNY and CDR2 SVGAGI (reference sequence). Deletions cut 0 bases from V and 5 bases from J, with 6 bases between. CDR3 length: 13 amino acids. CDR3 amino acids: CASSYSAGDTQYF. The CDR3, as DNA: TGTGCCAGCAGTTACTCCGCCGGAGATACGCAGTATTTT.

The rearrangement joins TRBV7-9 to TRBJ2-1; D is unresolved. V gave up 5 bases and J gave up 8 bases, with 13 bases separating them. CDR3 length: 13 residues. Germline V gene data show CDR1 as SEHNR and CDR2 as FQNEAQ (reference sequence). The CDR3: CASSPRLWHEQFF. The DNA of the CDR3 is TGTGCCAGCAGCCCCCGGCTCTGGCATGAGCAGTTCTTC.

The chain is built from TRBV5-4 and TRBJ1-2; TRBD1 matches 8 bases. V shed 3 bases, J shed 7 bases, and the junction held 17 bases outside the gene matches. Germline-derived CDR1 and CDR2 are SGHNT and YYREEE (reference sequence). CDR3 length: 17 residues. CDR3 region: CASSWAGTGHGKGGYTF. The CDR3 bases are TGTGCCAGCAGCTGGGCCGGGACAGGCCATGGGAAGGGTGGCTACACCTTC.

The V call is TRBV5-6, the J call TRBJ2-2; 7 bases agree with TRBD1. Per the germline V gene, CDR1 is SGHDT and CDR2 is YYEEEE. This CDR3 region has 17 residues. Germline trimming cut 0 bases from V and 2 bases from J; bases unmatched to any gene: 7. The DNA of the CDR3 is TGTGCCAGCAGCTTGGTTAGGGACAGCCCTAACACCGGGGAGCTGTTTTTT. Translation: CASSLVRDSPNTGELFF.

This chain joins TRBV5-1 and TRBJ2-7; D unresolved. Germline V lookup: CDR1 SGHRS, CDR2 YFSETQ. The length of the CDR3 is 15 residues. V gave up 2 bases and J gave up 0 bases, with 12 bases separating them. The CDR3 is CASSLSPGPSYEQYF. In DNA, the CDR3 is TGCGCCAGCAGCTTATCCCCGGGCCCCTCCTACGAGCAGTACTTC.

The chain employs TRBV2 and TRBJ2-7; D is uncertain. The CDR3 runs 11 residues. Trimming shortened V by 7 bases and J by 6 bases, and 10 bases separated the two germline ends. Germline V lookup: CDR1 SNHLY, CDR2 FYNNEI. CDR3 sequence: CASISGFEQYF. In nucleotides, the CDR3 is TGTGCCAGCATTTCCGGGTTCGAGCAGTACTTC.

With regard to this clone: Different DNA sequences within this sample yield the same CDR3. The genes are TRBV9 and TRBJ2-7, with D possibly matching TRBD2 (5 bases). Trimming cost V 2 bases and J 1 base, with 10 bases left between them. The CDR3 length is 14 residues. The germline V gene has CDR1 SGDLS and CDR2 YYNGEE. Here the CDR3 DNA reads TGTGCCAGCAGCGTTGGTGGACTTTCCTACGAGCAGTACTTC. This sequence encodes CASSVGGLSYEQYF. The whole variable domain, filled in from reference TRBV9 and TRBJ2-7, reads DSGVTQTPKHLITATGQRVTLRCSPRSGDLSVYWYQQSLDQGLQFLIQYYNGEERAKGNILERFSAQQFPDLHSELNLSSLELGDSALYFCASSVGGLSYEQYFGPGTRLTVT.

The chain carries TRBV28 and TRBJ2-7, with a weak D call TRBD1 (7 bases). V was pared by 4 bases and J by 7 bases, with 17 bases between. CDR3 size: 14 residues. In germline, CDR1 is MDHEN, CDR2 SYDVKM. In nucleotides, the CDR3 is TGTGCCAGCAGTTCAGGGGGGTCAGCTAGTGAGCAGTACTTC. Its protein is CASSSGGSASEQYF.

The V call is TRBV18, the J call TRBJ2-2; TRBD2 matches at 8 bases. Looked up from germline, CDR1 is KGHSH and CDR2 is LQKENI. The CDR3 length is 17 residues. V lost 1 base to trimming and J lost 7 bases; unmatched junction nucleotides: 11. This CDR3 reads CASSPLGTSQLSGELFF. The CDR3 region has the DNA TGTGCCAGCTCACCACTGGGGACTAGTCAGCTCAGCGGGGAGCTGTTTTTT.

The V call is TRBV6-1, the J call TRBJ1-5; D unclear. This CDR3 is 13 amino acids long. CDR1 is MNHNS and CDR2 is SASEGT in the germline V gene. Trimming left V 2 bases short and J 7 bases short, with 9 bases between. CDR3 nucleotide sequence: TGTGCCAGCAGTGAAAACTTAGAACAGCCCCAGCATTTT. This codes for CASSENLEQPQHF.

The chain has TRBV7-9 and TRBJ2-3; TRBD2 matches at 12 bases. Germline assignment: CDR1 SEHNR and CDR2 FQNEAQ (reference sequence). The J segment lost 4 bases and the V segment lost 1 base, leaving 6 bases of the junction unmatched. This CDR3 is built from 17 residues. CDR3 region: CASSLETSGSLADTQYF. CDR3 sequence (DNA): TGTGCCAGCAGCTTAGAGACTAGCGGGAGTTTGGCAGATACGCAGTATTTT.

The V gene is TRBV27, the J gene TRBJ2-7, with D possibly TRBD2 on 6 matching bases. The V end was cut by 3 bases, the J end by 2 bases, with 11 bases between. The CDR3 consists of 14 residues. Germline V gene lookup returns CDR1 MNHEY and CDR2 SMNVEV (reference sequence). The CDR3 loop reads CASSFGSETYEQYF. CDR3 sequence (DNA): TGTGCCAGCAGTTTCGGGAGCGAAACCTACGAGCAGTACTTC.

The chain employs TRBV7-8 and TRBJ1-1, with D maybe TRBD1 (6 bases). This CDR3 has 14 amino acids. Trimming left V 1 base short and J 8 bases short, with 14 bases between. Germline CDR1 SGHVS, CDR2 FQNEAQ. The CDR3 reads CASSLGRGTIEAFF. CDR3 DNA: TGTGCCAGCAGCTTAGGGAGGGGGACTATCGAAGCTTTCTTT.